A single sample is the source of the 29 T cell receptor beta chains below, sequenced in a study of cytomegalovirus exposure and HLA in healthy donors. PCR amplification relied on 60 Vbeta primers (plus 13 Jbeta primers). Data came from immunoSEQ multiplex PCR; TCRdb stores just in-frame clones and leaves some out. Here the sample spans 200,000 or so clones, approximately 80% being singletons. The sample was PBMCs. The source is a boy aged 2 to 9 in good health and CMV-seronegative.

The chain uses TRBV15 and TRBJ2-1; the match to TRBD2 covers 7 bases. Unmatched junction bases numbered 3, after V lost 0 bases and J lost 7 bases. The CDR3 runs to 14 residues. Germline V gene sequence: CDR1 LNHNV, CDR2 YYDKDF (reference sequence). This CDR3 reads CATSRDTAGNEQFF. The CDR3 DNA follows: TGTGCCACCAGCAGAGATACAGCGGGGAATGAGCAGTTCTTC. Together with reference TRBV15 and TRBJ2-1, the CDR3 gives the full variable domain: DAMVIQNPRYQVTQFGKPVTLSCSQTLNHNVMYWYQQKSSQAPKLLFHYYDKDFNNEADTPDNFQSRRPNTSFCFLDIRSPGLGDTAMYLCATSRDTAGNEQFFGPGTRLTVL.

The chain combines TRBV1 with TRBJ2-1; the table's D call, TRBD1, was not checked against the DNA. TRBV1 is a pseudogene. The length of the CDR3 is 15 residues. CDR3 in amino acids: CTSSQDGQDCNEQFF. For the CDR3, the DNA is TGCACCAGCAGCCAAGATGGCCAGGATTGTAATGAGCAGTTCTTC.

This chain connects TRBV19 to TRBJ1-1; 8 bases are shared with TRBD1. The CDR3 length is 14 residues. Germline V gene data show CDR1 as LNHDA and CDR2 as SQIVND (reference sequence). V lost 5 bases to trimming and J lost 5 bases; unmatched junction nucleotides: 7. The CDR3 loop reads CASSARQGWTEAFF. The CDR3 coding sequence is TGTGCCAGTAGTGCCAGACAGGGGTGGACTGAAGCTTTCTTT.

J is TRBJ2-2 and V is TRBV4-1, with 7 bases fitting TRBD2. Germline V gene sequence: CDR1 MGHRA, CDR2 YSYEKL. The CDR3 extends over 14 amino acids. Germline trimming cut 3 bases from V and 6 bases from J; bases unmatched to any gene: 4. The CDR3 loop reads CASSQLAVAGELFF. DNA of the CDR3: TGCGCCAGCAGCCAGCTAGCGGTCGCCGGGGAGCTGTTTTTT.

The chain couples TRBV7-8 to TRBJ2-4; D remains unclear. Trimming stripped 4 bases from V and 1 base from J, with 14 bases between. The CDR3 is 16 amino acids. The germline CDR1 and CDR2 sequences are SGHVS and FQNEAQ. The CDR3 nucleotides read TGTGCCAGCAGCTCCGGGTTTGGTGGGGCCAAAAACATTCAGTACTTC. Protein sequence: CASSSGFGGAKNIQYF.

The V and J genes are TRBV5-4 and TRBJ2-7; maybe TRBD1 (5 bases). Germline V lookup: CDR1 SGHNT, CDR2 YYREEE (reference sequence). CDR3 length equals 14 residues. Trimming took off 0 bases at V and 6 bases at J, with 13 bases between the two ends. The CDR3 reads CASSLAGFQPEQYF. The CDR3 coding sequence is TGTGCCAGCAGCTTGGCAGGGTTCCAACCCGAGCAGTACTTC.

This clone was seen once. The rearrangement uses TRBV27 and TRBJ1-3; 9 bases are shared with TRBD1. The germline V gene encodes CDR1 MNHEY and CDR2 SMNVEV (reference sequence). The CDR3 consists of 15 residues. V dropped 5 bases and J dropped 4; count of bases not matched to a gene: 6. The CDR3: CASSPDRGSGNTIYF. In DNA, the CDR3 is TGTGCCAGCAGTCCGGACAGGGGATCAGGAAACACCATATATTTT.

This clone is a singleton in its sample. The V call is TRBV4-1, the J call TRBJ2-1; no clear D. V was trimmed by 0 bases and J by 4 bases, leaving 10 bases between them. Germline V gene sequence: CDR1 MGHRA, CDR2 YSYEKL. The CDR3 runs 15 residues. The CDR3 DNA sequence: TGCGCCAGCAGCCAAGAATACACGTCTTACAATGAGCAGTTCTTC. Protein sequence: CASSQEYTSYNEQFF.

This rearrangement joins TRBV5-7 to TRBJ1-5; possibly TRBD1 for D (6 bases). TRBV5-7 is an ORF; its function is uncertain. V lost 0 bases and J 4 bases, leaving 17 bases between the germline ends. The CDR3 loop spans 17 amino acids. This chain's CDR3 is CASSLGPGTPLNQPQHF. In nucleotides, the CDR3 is TGTGCCAGCAGCTTGGGACCCGGGACACCACTTAATCAGCCCCAGCATTTT.

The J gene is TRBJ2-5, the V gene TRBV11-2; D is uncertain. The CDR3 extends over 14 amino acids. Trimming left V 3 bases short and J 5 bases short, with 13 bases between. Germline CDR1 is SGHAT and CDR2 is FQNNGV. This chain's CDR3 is CASSFTIVHETQYF. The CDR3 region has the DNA TGTGCCAGCAGCTTCACGATAGTGCATGAGACCCAGTACTTC. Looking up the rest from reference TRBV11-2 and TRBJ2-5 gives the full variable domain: EAGVAQSPRYKIIEKRQSVAFWCNPISGHATLYWYQQILGQGPKLLIQFQNNGVVDDSQLPKDRFSAERLKGVDSTLKIQPAKLEDSAVYLCASSFTIVHETQYFGPGTRLLVL.

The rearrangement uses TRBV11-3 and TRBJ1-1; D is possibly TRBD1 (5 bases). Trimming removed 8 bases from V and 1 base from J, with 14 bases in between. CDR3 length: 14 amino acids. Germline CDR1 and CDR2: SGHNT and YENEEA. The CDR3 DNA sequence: TGTGCCAGCGGCCGGGGGAACCGGAACACTGAAGCTTTCTTT. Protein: CASGRGNRNTEAFF.

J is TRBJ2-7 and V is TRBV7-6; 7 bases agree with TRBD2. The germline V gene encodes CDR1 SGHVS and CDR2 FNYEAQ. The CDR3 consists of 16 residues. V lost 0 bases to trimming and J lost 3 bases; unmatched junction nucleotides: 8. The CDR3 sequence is CASSLAGSGIVYEQYF. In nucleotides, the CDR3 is TGTGCCAGCAGCTTAGCGGGAAGCGGGATTGTCTACGAGCAGTACTTC.

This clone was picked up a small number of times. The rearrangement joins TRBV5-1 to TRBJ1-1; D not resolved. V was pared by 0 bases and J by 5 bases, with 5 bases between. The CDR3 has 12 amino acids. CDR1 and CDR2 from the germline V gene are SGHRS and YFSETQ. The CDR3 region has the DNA TGCGCCAGCAGCTTGGAGCGGACTGAAGCTTTCTTT. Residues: CASSLERTEAFF.

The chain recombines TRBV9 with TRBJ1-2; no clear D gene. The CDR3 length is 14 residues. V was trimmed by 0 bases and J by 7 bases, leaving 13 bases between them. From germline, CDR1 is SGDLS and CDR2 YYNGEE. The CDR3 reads CASSVGRSLGGYTF. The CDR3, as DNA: TGTGCCAGCAGCGTAGGCAGGTCGCTTGGTGGCTACACCTTC.

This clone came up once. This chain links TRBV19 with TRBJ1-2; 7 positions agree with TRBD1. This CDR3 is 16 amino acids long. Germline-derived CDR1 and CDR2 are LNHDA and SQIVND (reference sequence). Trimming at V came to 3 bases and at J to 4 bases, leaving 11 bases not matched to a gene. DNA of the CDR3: TGTGCCAGTAGTATGGAGGTTGAGACAGGGAGCTATGGCTACACCTTC. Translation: CASSMEVETGSYGYTF.

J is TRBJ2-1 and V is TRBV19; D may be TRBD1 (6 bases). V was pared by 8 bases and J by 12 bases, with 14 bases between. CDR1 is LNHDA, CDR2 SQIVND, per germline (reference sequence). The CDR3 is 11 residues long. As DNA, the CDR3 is TGTGCCAGTCGGTTTCTAGGGGGGCAGTTCTTC. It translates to CASRFLGGQFF.

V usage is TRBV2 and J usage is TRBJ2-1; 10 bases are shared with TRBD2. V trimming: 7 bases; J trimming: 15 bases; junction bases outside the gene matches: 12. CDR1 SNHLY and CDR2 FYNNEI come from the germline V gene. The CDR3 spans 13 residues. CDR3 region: CASTETVAGGGFF. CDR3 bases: TGTGCCAGCACCGAAACAGTAGCGGGAGGTGGGTTCTTC.

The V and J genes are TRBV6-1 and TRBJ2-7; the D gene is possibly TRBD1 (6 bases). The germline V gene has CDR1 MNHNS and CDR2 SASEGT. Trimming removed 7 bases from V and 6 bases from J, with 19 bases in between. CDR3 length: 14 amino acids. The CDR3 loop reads CASTGTRSYVEQYF. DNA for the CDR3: TGTGCCAGCACTGGGACACGAAGTTACGTCGAGCAGTACTTC.

CDR3 sequence: CASSEWLAGGGEQYF. The CDR3 bases are TGTGCCAGCAGTGAGTGGCTAGCGGGAGGGGGAGAGCAGTACTTC. J is TRBJ2-7 and V is TRBV6-1; 12 bases align to TRBD2. The CDR3 consists of 15 residues. J gave up 7 bases and V 3 bases, and 7 bases lay outside the gene matches. The V gene's germline CDR1 is MNHNS and CDR2 SASEGT.

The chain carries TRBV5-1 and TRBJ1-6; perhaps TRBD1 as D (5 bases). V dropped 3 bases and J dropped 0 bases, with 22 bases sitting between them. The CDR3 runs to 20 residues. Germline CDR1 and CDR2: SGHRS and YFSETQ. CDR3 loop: CASSSVQGQGPSSYNSPLHF. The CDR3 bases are TGCGCCAGCAGCTCTGTACAAGGTCAGGGCCCGAGCTCCTATAATTCACCCCTCCACTTT.

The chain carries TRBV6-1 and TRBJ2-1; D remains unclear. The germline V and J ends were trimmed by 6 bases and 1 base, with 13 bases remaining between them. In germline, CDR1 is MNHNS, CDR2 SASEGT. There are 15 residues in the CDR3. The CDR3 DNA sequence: TGTGCCAGCAGACAGACGTTTCTTTCCTACAATGAGCAGTTCTTC. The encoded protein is CASRQTFLSYNEQFF.

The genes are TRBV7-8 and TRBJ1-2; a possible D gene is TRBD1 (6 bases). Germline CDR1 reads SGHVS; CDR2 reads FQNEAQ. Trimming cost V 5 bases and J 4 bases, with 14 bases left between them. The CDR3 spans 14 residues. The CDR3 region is CASSLGGSGYGYTF. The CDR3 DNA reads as TGTGCCAGCAGCCTAGGGGGAAGCGGCTATGGCTACACCTTC.

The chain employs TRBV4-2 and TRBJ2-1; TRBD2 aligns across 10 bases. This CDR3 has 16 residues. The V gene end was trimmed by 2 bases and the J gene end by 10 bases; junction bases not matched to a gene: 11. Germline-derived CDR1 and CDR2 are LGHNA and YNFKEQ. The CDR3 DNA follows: TGTGCCAGCAGCCAATACCCGGGACTAGCGATAGGGGAGCAGTTCTTC. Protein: CASSQYPGLAIGEQFF.

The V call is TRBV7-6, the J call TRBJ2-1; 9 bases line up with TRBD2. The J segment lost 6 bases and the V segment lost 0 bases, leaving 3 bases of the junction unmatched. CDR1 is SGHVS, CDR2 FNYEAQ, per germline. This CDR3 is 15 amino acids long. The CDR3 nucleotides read TGTGCCAGCAGCTTAGCGGCGGGGGGGCGCAATGAGCAGTTCTTC. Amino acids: CASSLAAGGRNEQFF.

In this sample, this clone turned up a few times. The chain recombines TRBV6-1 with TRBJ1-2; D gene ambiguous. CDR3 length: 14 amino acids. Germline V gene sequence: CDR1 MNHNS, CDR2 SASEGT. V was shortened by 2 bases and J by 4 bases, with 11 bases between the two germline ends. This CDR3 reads CASSELRVGYGYTF. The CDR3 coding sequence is TGTGCCAGCAGTGAACTGAGGGTCGGCTATGGCTACACCTTC.

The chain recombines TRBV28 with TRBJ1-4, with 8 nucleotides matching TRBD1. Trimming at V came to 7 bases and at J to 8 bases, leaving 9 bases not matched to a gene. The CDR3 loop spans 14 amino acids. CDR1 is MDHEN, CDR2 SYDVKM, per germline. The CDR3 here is CASKRTGKGEKLFF. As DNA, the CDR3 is TGTGCCAGCAAACGGACAGGGAAGGGAGAAAAACTGTTTTTT. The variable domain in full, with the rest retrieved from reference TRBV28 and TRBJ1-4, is DVKVTQSSRYLVKRTGEKVFLECVQDMDHENMFWYRQDPGLGLRLIYFSYDVKMKEKGDIPEGYSVSREKKERFSLILESASTNQTSMYLCASKRTGKGEKLFFGSGTQLSVL.

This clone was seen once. The CDR3 region has the DNA TGTGCCAGCAGCCCCGGAGCGTCACCAACTAACTATGGCTACACCTTC. Translation gives CASSPGASPTNYGYTF. The chain joins TRBV13 to TRBJ1-2, with D hard to call. V lost 5 bases and J 0 bases, leaving 16 bases between the germline ends. The CDR3 contains 16 residues. CDR1 and CDR2 (germline): PRHDT, FYEKMQ (reference sequence).

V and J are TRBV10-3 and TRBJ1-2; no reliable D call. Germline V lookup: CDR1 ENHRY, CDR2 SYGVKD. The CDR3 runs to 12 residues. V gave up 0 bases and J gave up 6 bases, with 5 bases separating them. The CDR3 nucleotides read TGTGCCATCAGTGAGTCAGGAGATGGCTACACCTTC. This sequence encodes CAISESGDGYTF.

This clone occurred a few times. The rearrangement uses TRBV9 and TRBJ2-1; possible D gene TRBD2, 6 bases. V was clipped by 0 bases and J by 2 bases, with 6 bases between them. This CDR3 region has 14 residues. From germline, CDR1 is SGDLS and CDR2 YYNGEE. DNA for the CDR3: TGTGCCAGCAGCGTAGGGGGGGCCTACAATGAGCAGTTCTTC. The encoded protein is CASSVGGAYNEQFF.